These 2 T cell receptor beta chains were sequenced from one sample in a study of identical twins. Each CDR3 protein gets one entry after TCRdb re-called the 5' RACE reads with MiXCR. This table holds a few hundred thousand distinct CDR3 sequences, approximately 9.6% found once. These data also formed part of another study, on yellow fever vaccine responses in identical twins.

Material for sequencing was PBMCs. The receptors come from a woman between 18 and 29 years old in good health.

The chain has TRBV28 and TRBJ2-7; TRBD2 aligns across 8 bases. Germline V CDR1 and CDR2: MDHEN, SYDVKM. With 5 bases clipped from V and 0 bases from J, the junction kept 9 bases outside the gene matches. The CDR3 is 16 residues long. This CDR3 reads CASSTPTSGLSYEQYF. The CDR3 nucleotides are TGTGCCAGCAGTACACCCACTAGCGGACTCTCCTACGAGCAGTACTTC.

There are a few counts of this clonotype. The CDR3 region has the DNA TGCAGTGCTAGAGGGGGTTCTGAGACCCAGTACTTC. This translates into CSARGGSETQYF. The V and J genes are TRBV20-1 and TRBJ2-5; D gene ambiguous. Germline assignment: CDR1 DFQATT and CDR2 SNEGSKA (reference sequence). The CDR3 extends over 12 amino acids. The V end was cut by 1 base, the J end by 5 bases, with 8 bases between.